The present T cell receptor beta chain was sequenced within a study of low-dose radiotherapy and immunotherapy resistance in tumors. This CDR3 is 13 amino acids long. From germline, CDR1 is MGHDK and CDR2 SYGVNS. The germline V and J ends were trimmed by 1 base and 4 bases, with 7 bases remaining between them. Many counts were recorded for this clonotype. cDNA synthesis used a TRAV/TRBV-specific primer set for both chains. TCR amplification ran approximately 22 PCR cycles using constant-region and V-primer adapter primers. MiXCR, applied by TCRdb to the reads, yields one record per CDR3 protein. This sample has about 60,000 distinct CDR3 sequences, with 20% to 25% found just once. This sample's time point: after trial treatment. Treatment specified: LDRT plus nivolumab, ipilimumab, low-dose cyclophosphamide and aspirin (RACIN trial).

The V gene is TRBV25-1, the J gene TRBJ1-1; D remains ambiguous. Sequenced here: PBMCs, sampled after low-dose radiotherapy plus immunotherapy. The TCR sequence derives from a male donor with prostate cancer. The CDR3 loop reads CASSELQATEAFF. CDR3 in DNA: TGTGCCAGCAGTGAATTGCAGGCCACTGAAGCTTTCTTT. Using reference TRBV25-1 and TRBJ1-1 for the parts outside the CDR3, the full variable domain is EADIYQTPRYLVIGTGKKITLECSQTMGHDKMYWYQQDPGMELHLIHYSYGVNSTEKGDLSSESTVSRIRTEHFPLTLESARPSHTSQYLCASSELQATEAFFGQGTRLTVV.